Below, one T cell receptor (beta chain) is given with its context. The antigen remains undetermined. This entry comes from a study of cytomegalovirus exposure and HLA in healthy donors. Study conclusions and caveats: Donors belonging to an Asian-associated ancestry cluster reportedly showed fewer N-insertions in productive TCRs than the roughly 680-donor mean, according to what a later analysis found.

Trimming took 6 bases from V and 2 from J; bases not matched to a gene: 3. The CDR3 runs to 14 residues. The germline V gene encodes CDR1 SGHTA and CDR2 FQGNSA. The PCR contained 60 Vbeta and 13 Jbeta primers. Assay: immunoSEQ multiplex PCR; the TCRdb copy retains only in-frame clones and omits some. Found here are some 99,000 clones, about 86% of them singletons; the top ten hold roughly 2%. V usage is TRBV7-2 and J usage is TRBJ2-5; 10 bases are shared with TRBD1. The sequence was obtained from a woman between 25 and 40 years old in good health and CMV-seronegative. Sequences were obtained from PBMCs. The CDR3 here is CASSRDRGQETQYF. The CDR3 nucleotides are TGTGCCAGCAGTCGGGACAGGGGACAAGAGACCCAGTACTTC.